Below are 17 T cell receptor beta chains sequenced from a single sample in a study of shared clonotypes between healthy human individuals. Assay: immunoSEQ multiplex PCR; the TCRdb copy retains only in-frame clones and omits some. In the table there are approximately 640,000 clones, about 90% of which are singletons. Sequencing used memory CD8+ T cells from PBMCs. Subset denoted: CD45RO+ cells pooled with CCR7-negative TemRA cells. Receptor source: a man aged 18 to 35 in good health. Some clones in this sample may be carry-over from other donors' samples.

This chain joins TRBV27 and TRBJ1-1; D is uncertain. The V gene lost 5 bases and the J gene lost 13 bases, with 14 bases spanning the gap. The germline CDR1 and CDR2 sequences are MNHEY and SMNVEV (reference sequence). CDR3 length: 11 residues. The DNA for the CDR3 is TGTGCCAGCAGTCGTCACTATATCATTTTCTTT. Residues: CASSRHYIIFF.

CDR3 DNA: TGCAGTGGTAGGCATGGCTACACCTTC. This codes for CSGRHGYTF. V usage is TRBV20-1 and J usage is TRBJ1-2; D unclear. The CDR3 runs 9 residues. Germline-derived CDR1 and CDR2 are DFQATT and SNEGSKA (reference sequence). Trimming stripped 7 bases from V and 6 bases from J, with 6 bases between.

The chain is built from TRBV6-5 and TRBJ2-7; D uncertain. Germline CDR1 is MNHEY and CDR2 is SVGAGI. Deletions cut 3 bases from V and 2 bases from J, with 14 bases between. This CDR3 comprises 15 residues. The chain's CDR3 is CASSYRQVPPYEQYF. The CDR3 nucleotides are TGTGCCAGCAGTTATAGGCAGGTACCGCCCTACGAGCAGTACTTC.

The chain carries TRBV9 and TRBJ2-1, with D perhaps given as TRBD1 or TRBD2 (6 bases each). The V end lost 4 bases, the J end lost 7 bases, and 21 bases lay between the germline ends. This CDR3 spans 16 amino acids. Germline-derived CDR1 and CDR2 are SGDLS and YYNGEE. Written as DNA, the CDR3 is TGTGCCAGCAGCCTGGGGGGCAGGGGTCCCTTGAATGAGCAGTTCTTC. Residues: CASSLGGRGPLNEQFF.

This clone was counted only a few times. This chain connects TRBV19 to TRBJ2-2, with 8 bases that match TRBD1. Germline V gene lookup returns CDR1 LNHDA and CDR2 SQIVND (reference sequence). J was trimmed by 6 bases and V by 5 bases; bases with no gene match: 8. CDR3 length equals 15 residues. Here the CDR3 DNA reads TGTGCCAGTAGTCCAATGCCACAGGGGGCCGGGGAGCTGTTTTTT. Translating gives CASSPMPQGAGELFF.

This chain uses TRBV11-2 with TRBJ2-3, with TRBD2 matching over 8 bases. The length of the CDR3 is 15 residues. Germline loops: CDR1 SGHAT, CDR2 FQNNGV. The V and J ends lost 3 bases and 4 bases, in that order; junction bases with no gene match: 6. The CDR3 DNA sequence: TGTGCCAGCAGCTTCTCCGGGGGACTAGCAGATACGCAGTATTTT. Its translation: CASSFSGGLADTQYF.

The chain has TRBV7-9 and TRBJ2-1; D assignment may be TRBD1 or TRBD2 (5 bases each). Looked up from germline, CDR1 is SEHNR and CDR2 is FQNEAQ (reference sequence). The V and J ends lost 4 bases and 7 bases respectively, with 17 bases between them. The CDR3 contains 15 residues. The CDR3 sequence is CASSSPGTNLNEQFF. The DNA for the CDR3 is TGTGCCAGCAGCTCGCCCGGGACGAATCTTAATGAGCAGTTCTTC.

The J gene is TRBJ1-3, the V gene TRBV4-2, with 7 bases fitting TRBD1. This CDR3 comprises 17 residues. Trimming cost V 4 bases and J 4 bases; bases outside gene matches: 13. The germline V gene has CDR1 LGHNA and CDR2 YNFKEQ. CDR3 bases: TGTGCCAGCAGCCGGGACAGTGGTTTCGGGGAGGGAAACACCATATATTTT. Translating gives CASSRDSGFGEGNTIYF.

The rearrangement joins TRBV6-1 to TRBJ2-1, with 11 bases aligning to TRBD2. The V gene's germline CDR1 is MNHNS and CDR2 SASEGT. Trimming removed 4 bases from V and 7 bases from J; junction bases left unmatched: 6. CDR3 length: 15 residues. This CDR3 is CASSALAGVRNEQFF. The CDR3 DNA is TGTGCCAGCAGTGCACTAGCGGGAGTTCGGAATGAGCAGTTCTTC.

The chain carries TRBV7-9 and TRBJ1-4; D gene uncertain. CDR1 is SEHNR and CDR2 is FQNEAQ in the germline V gene (reference sequence). Deletions cut 3 bases from V and 7 bases from J, with 12 bases between. The CDR3 covers 14 residues. CDR3 sequence (DNA): TGTGCCAGCAGCTTGGGTGCCGGTGGTGAAAAACTGTTTTTT. This gives the protein CASSLGAGGEKLFF.

The V call is TRBV6-5, the J call TRBJ2-2; D uncertain. Trimming left V 4 bases short and J 10 bases short, with 10 bases between. The germline gives CDR1 MNHEY, CDR2 SVGAGI. The CDR3 is 12 residues long. The CDR3 DNA reads TGTGCCAGCAGTTCCGAGTATGAGGAGCTGTTTTTT. As protein: CASSSEYEELFF.

The V gene is TRBV28, the J gene TRBJ2-2; D is undetermined. CDR1 is MDHEN, CDR2 SYDVKM, per germline. The V end lost 4 bases, the J end lost 0 bases, and 12 bases lay between the germline ends. There are 16 residues in the CDR3. The CDR3, as DNA: TGTGCCAGCAGTTCGGACGGGTATCCGAACACCGGGGAGCTGTTTTTT. Protein: CASSSDGYPNTGELFF.

The chain's CDR3 is CAISEGLAERYEQYF. The CDR3 DNA sequence: TGTGCCATCAGTGAGGGACTAGCGGAGAGGTACGAGCAGTACTTC. The chain employs TRBV10-3 and TRBJ2-7; TRBD2 agrees at 10 bases. Germline lookup yields CDR1 ENHRY and CDR2 SYGVKD. The length of the CDR3 is 15 residues. J was trimmed by 4 bases and V by 2 bases; bases with no gene match: 5.

The chain couples TRBV13 to TRBJ2-1; TRBD1 is a possible D gene (6 bases). The V end lost 3 bases, the J end lost 6 bases, and 12 bases lay between the germline ends. The CDR3 has 14 amino acids. Germline CDR1 is PRHDT and CDR2 is FYEKMQ (reference sequence). Here the CDR3 DNA reads TGTGCCAGCAGCTTGGGACAAGAGGTCAATGAGCAGTTCTTC. Its protein is CASSLGQEVNEQFF. Using reference TRBV13 and TRBJ2-1 for the parts outside the CDR3, the full variable domain is AAGVIQSPRHLIKEKRETATLKCYPIPRHDTVYWYQQGPGQDPQFLISFYEKMQSDKGSIPDRFSAQQFSDYHSELNMSSLELGDSALYFCASSLGQEVNEQFFGPGTRLTVL.

Note on this clone: The germline gene is not matched at one end of the junction; a read error may be the cause. The chain links TRBV11-2 to TRBJ1-2; D is ambiguous. CDR1 is SGHAT, CDR2 FQNNGV, per germline. The CDR3 loop spans 12 amino acids. CDR3 region: CASSFGPYDYTF. CDR3 sequence (DNA): TGTGCCAGCAGCTTTGGACCCTATGACTACACCTTC.

The V gene is TRBV5-3, the J gene TRBJ2-7; D is perhaps TRBD2 (5 bases). TRBV5-3 qualifies as an ORF whose function is uncertain. The CDR3 runs 14 residues. V was cut by 2 bases and J by 2 bases, with 11 bases left in between. The CDR3 reads CARSFDLTTYEQYF. Here the CDR3 DNA reads TGTGCCAGAAGCTTTGACCTGACTACCTACGAGCAGTACTTC.

The chain is built from TRBV5-6 and TRBJ1-4, with a tentative D call TRBD1 (5 bases). The V gene lost 1 base and the J gene lost 6 bases, with 7 bases spanning the gap. The CDR3 totals 13 residues. From germline, CDR1 is SGHDT and CDR2 YYEEEE. This chain's CDR3 is CASSLRGDEKLFF. Here the CDR3 DNA reads TGTGCCAGCAGCTTGAGAGGGGATGAAAAACTGTTTTTT.